Listed below are T cell receptor beta chains from one sample, sequenced in a study of blood T cell repertoires in COVID-19. Clones were read by immunoSEQ multiplex PCR, and TCRdb kept only the in-frame ones, dropping some. The sample shows fewer than 600,000 clones, roughly 89% of them seen only once. Specimen: peripheral blood. These receptors originate from a man between 18 and 29 years old with COVID-19, enrolled during active disease. The CDR3 runs from the conserved cysteine through the conserved F or W. The D gene is left open where the match is weak. Size values are once, few and many counts, or a class for expanded clones, and some rows have none.

v_call,j_call,cdr3_length,clone_size,d_call,cdr3_aa
TRBV7-5,TRBJ2-7,16,-,-,CVRSDMVGQGTYEQYF
TRBV14,TRBJ2-1,14,-,-,CASSQDNARNEQFF
TRBV5-1,TRBJ2-5,15,-,TRBD1,CASSLAVRGHETQYF
TRBV9,TRBJ2-1,17,once,-,CASTKGPRELSYNEQFF
TRBV9,TRBJ2-7,15,-,TRBD2,CASSVQDSGGVEQYF
TRBV28,TRBJ1-4,14,-,TRBD1,CASRKTGFYEKLFF
TRBV20-1,TRBJ2-1,14,-,TRBD2,CSASSGLAYNEQFF
TRBV27,TRBJ2-7,15,-,-,CASSLRERPLDEQYF
TRBV5-6,TRBJ2-7,11,-,-,CASSRDYEQYF
TRBV28,TRBJ2-1,12,-,TRBD2,CASRRGYNEQFF
TRBV6-5,TRBJ1-1,13,-,TRBD1,CASSYSNRGGAFF